Below, 17 T cell receptor beta chains from the same sample are listed, as sequenced in a study of vaccination effects on CD4 cells after COVID-19. Produced via immunoSEQ multiplex PCR; TCRdb's table is partial and in-frame only. The top ten clones hold more than 14% of a sample with tens of thousands of clones, roughly four fifths of them seen once. Sequencing in the ViraFEST assay came after antigen-specific CD4+ T cells had been expanded with viral peptide pools, which were used to stimulate PBMC. CD4+ T cells were isolated after 10 days of culture. Participants completed two doses of the BNT162b2 or mRNA-1273 vaccine. Their specific antigens are unknown. Sequencing was performed on CD4+ T cells from PBMCs cultured with HCoV-229E spike peptides, taken after COVID-19 vaccination. Every receptor here comes from a human donor who received a COVID-19 vaccine.

This chain links TRBV28 with TRBJ1-2; D might be TRBD1 (6 bases). V lost 6 bases, J lost 4 bases, and 15 bases lay in between. Germline CDR1 is MDHEN and CDR2 is SYDVKM. The CDR3 contains 14 residues. This CDR3 is CASRLTGTIYGYTF. CDR3 DNA: TGTGCCAGCAGACTCACCGGGACAATCTATGGCTACACCTTC.

The rearrangement uses TRBV6-1 and TRBJ1-1; D possibly corresponds to TRBD1 (5 bases). V was cut by 5 bases and J by 8 bases, with 15 bases left in between. This CDR3 region has 13 residues. Germline CDR1 MNHNS, CDR2 SASEGT. CDR3 region: CASSYRWQGEAFF. CDR3 DNA sequence: TGTGCCAGCAGTTATAGGTGGCAGGGAGAAGCTTTCTTT.

The genes are TRBV4-1 and TRBJ1-5; a possible D gene is TRBD1 (5 bases). With 0 bases removed from V and 8 bases from J, the gap between germline ends came to 14 bases. Germline CDR1 MGHRA, CDR2 YSYEKL. The CDR3 has 15 amino acids. The CDR3 spells CASSQDAAEGEPQHF. DNA for the CDR3: TGCGCCAGCAGCCAAGATGCGGCGGAAGGGGAGCCCCAGCATTTT.

There are a few counts of this clone. The chain carries TRBV18 and TRBJ2-7; D not certain. The CDR3 is made up of 16 amino acids. The V gene lost 1 base and the J gene lost 0 bases, with 13 bases spanning the gap. The germline CDR1 and CDR2 sequences are KGHSH and LQKENI. The CDR3 coding sequence is TGTGCCAGCTCACCACTTATCCCGAGTAGCTCCTACGAGCAGTACTTC. Its translation is CASSPLIPSSSYEQYF. The full variable domain, with the rest looked up from reference TRBV18 and TRBJ2-7, is NAGVMQNPRHLVRRRGQEARLRCSPMKGHSHVYWYRQLPEEGLKFMVYLQKENIIDESGMPKERFSAEFPKEGPSILRIQQVVRGDSAAYFCASSPLIPSSSYEQYFGPGTRLTVT.

The chain combines TRBV5-1 with TRBJ1-1; D gene ambiguous. Looked up from germline, CDR1 is SGHRS and CDR2 is YFSETQ. The CDR3 is made up of 13 amino acids. Trimming cost V 0 bases and J 3 bases, with 6 bases left between them. The CDR3 DNA is TGCGCCAGCAGCTTGGAGGCAGACACTGAAGCTTTCTTT. Its protein is CASSLEADTEAFF. Using reference TRBV5-1 and TRBJ1-1 for the parts outside the CDR3, the full variable domain is KAGVTQTPRYLIKTRGQQVTLSCSPISGHRSVSWYQQTPGQGLQFLFEYFSETQRNKGNFPGRFSGRQFSNSRSEMNVSTLELGDSALYLCASSLEADTEAFFGQGTRLTVV.

The chain is built from TRBV29-1 and TRBJ1-5; the D gene is possibly TRBD1 (5 bases). The germline V gene has CDR1 SQVTM and CDR2 ANQGSEA. CDR3 length: 13 amino acids. Trimming removed 3 bases from V and 6 bases from J, with 12 bases in between. The DNA of the CDR3 is TGCAGCGTTGATGAGGGGCAGGCTCAGCCCCAGCATTTT. Protein product: CSVDEGQAQPQHF.

The rearrangement joins TRBV9 to TRBJ2-2; the D is unclear. The CDR3 covers 16 residues. Trimming took off 0 bases at V and 0 bases at J, with 9 bases between the two ends. Germline loops: CDR1 SGDLS, CDR2 YYNGEE. CDR3 nucleotides: TGTGCCAGCAGCGTAGGACAAGGGACGAACACCGGGGAGCTGTTTTTT. This encodes CASSVGQGTNTGELFF.

This clone has more than one count but fewer than ten. The chain is built from TRBV19 and TRBJ2-1; 8 bases align to TRBD2. Per germline, CDR1 LNHDA and CDR2 SQIVND (reference sequence). CDR3 length: 18 amino acids. After removal of 3 bases from V and 6 bases from J, the junction contained 16 bases not matched to a gene. The CDR3 here is CASSILLASSGRSNEQFF. For the CDR3, the DNA is TGTGCCAGTAGTATTTTGCTAGCATCTAGCGGGCGGTCCAATGAGCAGTTCTTC.

This clone was observed a single time. CDR3 protein: CASSLDRSYNSPLHF. In DNA form, the CDR3 reads TGTGCCAGCAGCTTAGACAGAAGCTATAATTCACCCCTCCACTTT. The V call is TRBV5-4, the J call TRBJ1-6; D might be TRBD1 (5 bases). The germline CDR1 and CDR2 sequences are SGHNT and YYREEE (reference sequence). V dropped 2 bases and J dropped 3 bases, with 9 bases sitting between them. The CDR3 is 15 residues long.

V gene TRBV2 combines with J gene TRBJ1-2; D is unresolved. The ends were cut back, 4 bases at V and 3 bases at J, with 6 bases in the middle. There are 12 residues in the CDR3. The germline gives CDR1 SNHLY, CDR2 FYNNEI. CDR3 protein: CASSGSYYGYTF. CDR3 sequence (DNA): TGTGCCAGCAGTGGTAGTTACTATGGCTACACCTTC.

The rearrangement uses TRBV19 and TRBJ1-4; D is unclear. V was shortened by 5 bases and J by 0 bases, with 10 bases between the two germline ends. The CDR3 is 15 amino acids. Germline V gene data show CDR1 as LNHDA and CDR2 as SQIVND (reference sequence). The CDR3 region is CASSPHSATNEKLFF. CDR3 DNA: TGTGCCAGTAGTCCTCACAGCGCAACTAATGAAAAACTGTTTTTT.

This clone was observed a few times. The chain has TRBV15 and TRBJ1-2; 8 nucleotides agree with TRBD1. CDR1 and CDR2 from the germline V gene are LNHNV and YYDKDF (reference sequence). CDR3 size: 13 residues. V lost 5 bases, J lost 8 bases, and 7 bases stayed unmatched. The CDR3 sequence: CATSSGQGGGYTF. DNA of the CDR3: TGTGCCACCAGCTCCGGACAGGGCGGAGGCTACACCTTC.

The chain combines TRBV6-5 with TRBJ1-6, with unresolved D. V was cut by 2 bases and J by 10 bases, with 12 bases left in between. The CDR3 sequence is 14 residues long. From germline, CDR1 is MNHEY and CDR2 SVGAGI. The CDR3 region has the DNA TGTGCCAGCAGTTACACGGGGTTTGGCTCACCCCTCCACTTT. It is translated as CASSYTGFGSPLHF.

The J gene is TRBJ2-5, the V gene TRBV2; D is possibly TRBD1 (5 bases). CDR1 SNHLY and CDR2 FYNNEI come from the germline V gene. There are 15 residues in the CDR3. V was clipped by 6 bases and J by 0 bases, with 14 bases between them. This chain's CDR3 is CASRDSQGNQETQYF. CDR3 sequence (DNA): TGTGCCAGCAGGGATAGCCAGGGAAACCAAGAGACCCAGTACTTC.

V is TRBV25-1 and J is TRBJ2-7; no firm D call. CDR1 and CDR2 (germline): MGHDK, SYGVNS. The CDR3 consists of 14 residues. The V end lost 3 bases, the J end lost 1 base, and 10 bases lay between the germline ends. The CDR3 DNA sequence: TGTGCCAGCAGTGACAGCCGAAAATCCTACGAGCAGTACTTC. Translating it yields CASSDSRKSYEQYF.

This clone appeared a few times. The rearrangement links TRBV7-2 to TRBJ2-1; no clear D. CDR1 is SGHTA and CDR2 is FQGNSA in the germline V gene. This CDR3 contains 11 residues. The V and J ends lost 2 bases and 8 bases respectively, with 4 bases between them. Written as DNA, the CDR3 is TGTGCCAGCAGCTTACGTTATGAGCAGTTCTTC. This gives the protein CASSLRYEQFF. Full variable domain (remainder filled in from reference TRBV7-2 and TRBJ2-1): GAGVSQSPSNKVTEKGKDVELRCDPISGHTALYWYRQSLGQGLEFLIYFQGNSAPDKSGLPSDRFSAERTGGSVSTLTIQRTQQEDSAVYLCASSLRYEQFFGPGTRLTVL.

The chain couples TRBV4-1 to TRBJ2-7, with 9 bases that match TRBD2. The germline V gene encodes CDR1 MGHRA and CDR2 YSYEKL. Trimming at V came to 4 bases and at J to 5 bases, leaving 3 bases not matched to a gene. This CDR3 is 13 amino acids long. For the CDR3, the DNA is TGCGCCAGCAGCCCTCTAGCGGGAAACGAGCAGTACTTC. Translation gives CASSPLAGNEQYF.